This T cell receptor (beta chain) was captured by sequencing in a study of post-analysis software for immune sequencing data. This clonotype was seen more than once but under ten times. Its target is not known. Germline CDR1 LNHNV, CDR2 YYDKDF (reference sequence). With 4 bases clipped from V and 7 bases from J, the junction kept 8 bases outside the gene matches. This CDR3 contains 14 residues. Unique molecular identifiers were present in the TCR beta cDNA libraries. Input populations of 1 to 10 million T cells gave rise to roughly 500,000 cDNA molecules. TCRdb fed the PCR reads into MiXCR, producing one record per CDR3 protein. The sample has fewer than 850,000 distinct CDR3 sequences; about 43% are singletons. The study, taken as a whole, reports: Patients showed TRBV5-6, TRBV5-1 and TRBV20-1 among four to six TRBV segments more frequent than in controls. Strong co-clustering by F measure was seen for same-batch samples.

This sequence originates from a girl aged 5-17 years with multiple sclerosis. Sequencing input: blood. V usage is TRBV15 and J usage is TRBJ2-7; the match to TRBD1 covers 9 bases. The CDR3, as DNA: TGTGCCACCAGCACCATACAGGGGGCTGAAGAGCAGTACTTC. Translated: CATSTIQGAEEQYF.